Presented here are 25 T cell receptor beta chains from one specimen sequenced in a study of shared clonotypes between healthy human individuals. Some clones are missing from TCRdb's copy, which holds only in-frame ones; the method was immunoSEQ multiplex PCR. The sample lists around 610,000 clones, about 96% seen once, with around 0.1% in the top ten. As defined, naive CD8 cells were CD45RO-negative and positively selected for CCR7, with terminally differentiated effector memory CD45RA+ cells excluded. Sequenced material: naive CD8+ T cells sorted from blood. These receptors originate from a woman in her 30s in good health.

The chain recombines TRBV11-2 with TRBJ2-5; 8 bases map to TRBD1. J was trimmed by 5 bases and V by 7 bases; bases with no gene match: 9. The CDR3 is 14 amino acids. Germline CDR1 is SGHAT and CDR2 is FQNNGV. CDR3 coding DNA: TGTGCCAGCAAACGAACAGGGGGGCGGGAGACCCAGTACTTC. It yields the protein CASKRTGGRETQYF.

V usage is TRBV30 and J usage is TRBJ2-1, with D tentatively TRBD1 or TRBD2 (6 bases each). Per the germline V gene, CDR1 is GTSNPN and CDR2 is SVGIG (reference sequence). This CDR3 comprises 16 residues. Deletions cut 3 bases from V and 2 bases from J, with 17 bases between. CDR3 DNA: TGTGCCTGGAGGGTTGACAGGAGGGACACCTACAATGAGCAGTTCTTC. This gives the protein CAWRVDRRDTYNEQFF.

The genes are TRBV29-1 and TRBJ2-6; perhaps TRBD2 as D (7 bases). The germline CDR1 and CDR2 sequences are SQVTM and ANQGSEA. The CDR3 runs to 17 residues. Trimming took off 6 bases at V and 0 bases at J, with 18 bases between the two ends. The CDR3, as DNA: TGCAGCGTAGGGTCGGGGGGCGCGACCTCTGGGGCCAACGTCCTGACTTTC. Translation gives CSVGSGGATSGANVLTF. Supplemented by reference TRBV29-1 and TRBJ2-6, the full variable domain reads SAVISQKPSRDICQRGTSLTIQCQVDSQVTMMFWYRQQPGQSLTLIATANQGSEATYESGFVIDKFPISRPNLTFSTLTVSNMSPEDSSIYLCSVGSGGATSGANVLTFGAGSRLTVL.

CDR3 sequence: CASSLRDFPSYNEQFF. CDR3 DNA: TGTGCCAGCAGCTTGAGAGATTTCCCCTCCTACAATGAGCAGTTCTTC. V usage is TRBV5-6 and J usage is TRBJ2-1; D gene uncertain. With 1 base removed from V and 0 bases from J, the gap between germline ends came to 11 bases. The CDR3 is 16 amino acids. The V gene's germline CDR1 is SGHDT and CDR2 YYEEEE. Full variable domain (outside the CDR3, taken from reference TRBV5-6 and TRBJ2-1): DAGVTQSPTHLIKTRGQQVTLRCSPKSGHDTVSWYQQALGQGPQFIFQYYEEEERQRGNFPDRFSGHQFPNYSSELNVNALLLGDSALYLCASSLRDFPSYNEQFFGPGTRLTVL.

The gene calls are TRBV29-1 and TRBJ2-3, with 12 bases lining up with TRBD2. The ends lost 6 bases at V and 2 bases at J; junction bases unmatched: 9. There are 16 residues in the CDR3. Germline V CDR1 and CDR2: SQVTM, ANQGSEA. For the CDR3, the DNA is TGCAGCGTCGCGGGCCGGACTAGCGGGACCACAGATACGCAGTATTTT. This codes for CSVAGRTSGTTDTQYF.

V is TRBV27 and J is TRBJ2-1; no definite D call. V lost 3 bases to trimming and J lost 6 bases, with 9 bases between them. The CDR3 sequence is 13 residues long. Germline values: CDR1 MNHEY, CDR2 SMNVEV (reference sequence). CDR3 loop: CASSFGVTNEQFF. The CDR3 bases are TGTGCCAGCAGTTTTGGAGTTACCAATGAGCAGTTCTTC.

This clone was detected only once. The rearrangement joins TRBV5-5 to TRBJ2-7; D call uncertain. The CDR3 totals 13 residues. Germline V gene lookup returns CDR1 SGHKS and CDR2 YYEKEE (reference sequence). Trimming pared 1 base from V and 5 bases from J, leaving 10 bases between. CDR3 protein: CASSLFGDNEQYF. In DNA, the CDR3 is TGTGCCAGCAGCTTGTTCGGTGATAACGAGCAGTACTTC.

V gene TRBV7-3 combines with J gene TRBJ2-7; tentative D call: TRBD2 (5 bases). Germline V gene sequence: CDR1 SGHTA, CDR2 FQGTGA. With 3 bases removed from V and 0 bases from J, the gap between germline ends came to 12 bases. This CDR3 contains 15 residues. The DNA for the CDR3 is TGTGCCAGCAGCTTTTACGCGGGTCCCTCCTACGAGCAGTACTTC. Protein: CASSFYAGPSYEQYF. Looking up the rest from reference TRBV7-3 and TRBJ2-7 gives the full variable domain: GAGVSQTPSNKVTEKGKYVELRCDPISGHTALYWYRQSLGQGPEFLIYFQGTGAADDSGLPNDRFFAVRPEGSVSTLKIQRTERGDSAVYLCASSFYAGPSYEQYFGPGTRLTVT.

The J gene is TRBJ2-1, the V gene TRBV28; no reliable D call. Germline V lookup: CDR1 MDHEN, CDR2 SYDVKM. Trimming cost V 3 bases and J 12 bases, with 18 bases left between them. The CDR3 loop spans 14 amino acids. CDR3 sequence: CASSFSVQRDGQFF. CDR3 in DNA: TGTGCCAGCAGTTTTTCGGTCCAACGAGATGGGCAGTTCTTC.

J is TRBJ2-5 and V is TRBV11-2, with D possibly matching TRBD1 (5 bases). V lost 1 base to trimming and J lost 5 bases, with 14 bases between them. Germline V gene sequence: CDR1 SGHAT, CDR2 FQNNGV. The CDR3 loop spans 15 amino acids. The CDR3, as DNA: TGTGCCAGCAGCTTAGTTCCGCAGGGTGGGGAGACCCAGTACTTC. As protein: CASSLVPQGGETQYF.

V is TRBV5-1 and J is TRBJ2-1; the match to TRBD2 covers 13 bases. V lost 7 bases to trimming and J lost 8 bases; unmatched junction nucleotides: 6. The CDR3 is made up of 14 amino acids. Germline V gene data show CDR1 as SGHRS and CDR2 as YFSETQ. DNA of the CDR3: TGCGCCAGCCGTCGTACTAGCGGGAGGGATGAGCAGTTCTTC. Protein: CASRRTSGRDEQFF.

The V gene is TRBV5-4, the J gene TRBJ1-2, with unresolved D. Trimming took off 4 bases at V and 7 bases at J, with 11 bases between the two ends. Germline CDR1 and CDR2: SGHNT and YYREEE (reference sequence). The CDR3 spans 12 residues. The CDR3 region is CASSNNVAGYTF. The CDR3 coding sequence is TGTGCCAGCAGCAACAATGTGGCTGGCTACACCTTC.

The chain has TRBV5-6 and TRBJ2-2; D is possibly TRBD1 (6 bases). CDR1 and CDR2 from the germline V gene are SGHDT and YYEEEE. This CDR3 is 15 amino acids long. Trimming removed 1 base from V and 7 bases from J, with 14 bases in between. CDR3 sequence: CASSLTGSMGGELFF. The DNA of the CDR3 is TGTGCCAGCAGCTTGACAGGGTCTATGGGCGGGGAGCTGTTTTTT.

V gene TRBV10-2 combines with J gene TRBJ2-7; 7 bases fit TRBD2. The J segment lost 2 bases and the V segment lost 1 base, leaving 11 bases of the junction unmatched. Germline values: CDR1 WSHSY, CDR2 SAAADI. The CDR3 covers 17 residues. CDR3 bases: TGCGCCAGCAGTGAGTGGGTCGGAGGGAGGGTCACCTACGAGCAGTACTTC. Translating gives CASSEWVGGRVTYEQYF.

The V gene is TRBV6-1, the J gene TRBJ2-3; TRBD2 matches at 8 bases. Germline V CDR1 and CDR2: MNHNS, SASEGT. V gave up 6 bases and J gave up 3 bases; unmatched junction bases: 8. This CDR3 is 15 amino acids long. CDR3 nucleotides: TGTGCCAGCAGGCCCGGGACTAGTTATACAGATACGCAGTATTTT. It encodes CASRPGTSYTDTQYF.

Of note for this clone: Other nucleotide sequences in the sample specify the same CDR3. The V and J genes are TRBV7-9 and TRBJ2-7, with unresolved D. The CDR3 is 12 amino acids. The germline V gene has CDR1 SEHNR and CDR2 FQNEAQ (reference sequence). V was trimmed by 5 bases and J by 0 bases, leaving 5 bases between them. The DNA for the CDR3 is TGTGCCAGCAGCCCGAGCTCCTACGAGCAGTACTTC. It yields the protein CASSPSSYEQYF.

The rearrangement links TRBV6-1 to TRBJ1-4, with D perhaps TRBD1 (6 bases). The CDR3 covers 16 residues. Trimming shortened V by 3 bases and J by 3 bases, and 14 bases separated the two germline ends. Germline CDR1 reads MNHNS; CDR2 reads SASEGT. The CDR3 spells CASSELRGAANEKLFF. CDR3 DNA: TGTGCCAGCAGTGAGCTTCGGGGGGCGGCTAATGAAAAACTGTTTTTT.

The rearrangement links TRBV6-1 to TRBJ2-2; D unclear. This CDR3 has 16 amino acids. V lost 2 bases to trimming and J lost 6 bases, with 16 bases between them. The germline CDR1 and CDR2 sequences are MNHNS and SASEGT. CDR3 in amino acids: CASSEHLQGVAGELFF. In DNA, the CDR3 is TGTGCCAGCAGTGAACACCTCCAAGGAGTGGCCGGGGAGCTGTTTTTT.

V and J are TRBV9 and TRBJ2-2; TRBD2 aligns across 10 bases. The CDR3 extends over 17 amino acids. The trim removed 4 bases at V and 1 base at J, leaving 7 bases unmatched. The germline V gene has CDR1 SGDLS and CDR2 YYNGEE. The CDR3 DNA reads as TGTGCCAGCAGCCACCCTATAGCGGGAGGGAACACCGGGGAGCTGTTTTTT. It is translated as CASSHPIAGGNTGELFF.

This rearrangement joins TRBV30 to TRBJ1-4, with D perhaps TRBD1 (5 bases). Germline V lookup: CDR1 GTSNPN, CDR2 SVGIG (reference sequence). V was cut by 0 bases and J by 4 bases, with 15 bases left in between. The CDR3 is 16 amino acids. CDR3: CAWSVGMGQFNEKLFF. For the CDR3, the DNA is TGTGCCTGGAGTGTAGGGATGGGGCAGTTTAATGAAAAACTGTTTTTT.

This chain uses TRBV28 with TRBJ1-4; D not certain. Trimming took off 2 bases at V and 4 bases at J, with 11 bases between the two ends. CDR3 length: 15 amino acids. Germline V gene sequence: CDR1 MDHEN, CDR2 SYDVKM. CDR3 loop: CASSLRRLLNEKLFF. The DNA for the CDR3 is TGTGCCAGCAGTTTACGCAGGCTCCTTAATGAAAAACTGTTTTTT.

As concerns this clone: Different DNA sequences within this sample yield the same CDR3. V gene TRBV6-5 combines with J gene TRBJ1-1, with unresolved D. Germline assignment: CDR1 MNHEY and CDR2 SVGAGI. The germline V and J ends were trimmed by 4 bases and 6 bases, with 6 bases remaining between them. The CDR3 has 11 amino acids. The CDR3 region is CASSSGPEAFF. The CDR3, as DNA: TGTGCCAGCAGTTCCGGTCCTGAAGCTTTCTTT.

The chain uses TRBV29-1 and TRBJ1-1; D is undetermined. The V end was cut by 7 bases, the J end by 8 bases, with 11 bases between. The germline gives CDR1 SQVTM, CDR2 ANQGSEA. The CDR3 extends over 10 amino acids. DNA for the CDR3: TGCAGCGCCGCAAACTTCGAAGCTTTCTTT. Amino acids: CSAANFEAFF.

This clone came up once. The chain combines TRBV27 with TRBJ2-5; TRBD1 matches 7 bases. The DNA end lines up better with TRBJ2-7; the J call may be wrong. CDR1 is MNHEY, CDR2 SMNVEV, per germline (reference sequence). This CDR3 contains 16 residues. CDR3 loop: CASSLTIGQVSYEQYF. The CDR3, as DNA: TGTGCCAGCAGTTTAACCATAGGACAGGTTTCCTACGAGCAGTACTTC.

The CDR3 protein is CASSFRLDNEQFF. The DNA for the CDR3 is TGTGCCAGCAGTTTTCGACTCGACAATGAGCAGTTCTTC. The V and J genes are TRBV28 and TRBJ2-1, with no clear D. Germline V gene data show CDR1 as MDHEN and CDR2 as SYDVKM. V was clipped by 3 bases and J by 5 bases, with 8 bases between them. CDR3 size: 13 residues.